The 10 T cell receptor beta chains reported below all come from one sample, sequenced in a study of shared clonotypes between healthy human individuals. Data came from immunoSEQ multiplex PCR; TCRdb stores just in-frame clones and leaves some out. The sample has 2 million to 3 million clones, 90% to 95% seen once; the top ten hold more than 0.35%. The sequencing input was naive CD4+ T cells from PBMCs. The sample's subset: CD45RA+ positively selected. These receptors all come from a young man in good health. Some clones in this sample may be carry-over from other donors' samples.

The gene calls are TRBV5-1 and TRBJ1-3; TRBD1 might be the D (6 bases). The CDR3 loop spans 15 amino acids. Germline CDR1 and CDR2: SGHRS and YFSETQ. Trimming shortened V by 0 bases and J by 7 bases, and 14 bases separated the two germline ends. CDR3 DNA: TGCGCCAGCAGCTTGGGCCAGGGGATGGGGAACACCATATATTTT. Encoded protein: CASSLGQGMGNTIYF.

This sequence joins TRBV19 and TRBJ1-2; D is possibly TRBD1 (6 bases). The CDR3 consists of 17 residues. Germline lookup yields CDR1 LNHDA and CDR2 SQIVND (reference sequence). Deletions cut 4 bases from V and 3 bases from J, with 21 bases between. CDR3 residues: CASSTTSRQGPHYGYTF. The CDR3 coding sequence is TGTGCCAGTAGTACCACCTCCAGGCAGGGGCCGCACTATGGCTACACCTTC.

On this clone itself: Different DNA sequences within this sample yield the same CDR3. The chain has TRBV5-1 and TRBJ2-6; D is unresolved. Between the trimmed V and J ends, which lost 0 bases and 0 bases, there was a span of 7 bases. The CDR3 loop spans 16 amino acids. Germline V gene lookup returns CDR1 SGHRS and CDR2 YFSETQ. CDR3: CASSLAPLSGANVLTF. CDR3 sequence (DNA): TGCGCCAGCAGCTTGGCTCCCCTCTCTGGGGCCAACGTCCTGACTTTC.

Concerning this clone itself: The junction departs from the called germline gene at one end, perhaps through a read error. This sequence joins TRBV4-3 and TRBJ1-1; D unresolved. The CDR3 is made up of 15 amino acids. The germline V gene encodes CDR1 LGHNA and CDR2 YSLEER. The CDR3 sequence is CASTQARSVNTEAFF. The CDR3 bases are TGCGCCAGCACCCAAGCCCGAAGTGTGAACACTGAAGCTTTCTTT.

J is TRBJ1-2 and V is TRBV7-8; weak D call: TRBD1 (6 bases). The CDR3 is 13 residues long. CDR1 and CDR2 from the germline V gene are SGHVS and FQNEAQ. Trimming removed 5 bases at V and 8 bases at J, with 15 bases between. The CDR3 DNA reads TGTGCCAGCAGCCCCGCCAGGGGTCGGGGCTACACCTTC. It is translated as CASSPARGRGYTF.

The CDR3 DNA follows: TGTGCCTCCCTTAATCCTCAGGGCCCACCTTATAATTCACCCCTCCACTTT. Translating gives CASLNPQGPPYNSPLHF. V is TRBV5-3 and J is TRBJ1-6; TRBD1 is a possible D gene (5 bases). TRBV5-3 has ORF status, its function being uncertain. Trimming took 10 bases from V and 4 from J, leaving 24 bases between them. The CDR3 is 17 residues long.

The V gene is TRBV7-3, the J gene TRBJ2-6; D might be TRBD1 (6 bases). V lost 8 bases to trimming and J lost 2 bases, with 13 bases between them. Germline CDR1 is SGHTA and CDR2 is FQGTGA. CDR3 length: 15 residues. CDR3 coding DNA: TGTGCCAGCGGTCCAGGGACACCTGGGGCCAACGTCCTGACTTTC. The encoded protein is CASGPGTPGANVLTF.

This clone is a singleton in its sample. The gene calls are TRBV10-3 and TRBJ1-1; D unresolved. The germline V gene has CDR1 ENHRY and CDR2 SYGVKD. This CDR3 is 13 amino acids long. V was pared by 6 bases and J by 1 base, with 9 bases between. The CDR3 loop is CAIRRAGNTEAFF. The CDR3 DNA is TGTGCCATCAGGAGGGCGGGGAACACTGAAGCTTTCTTT.

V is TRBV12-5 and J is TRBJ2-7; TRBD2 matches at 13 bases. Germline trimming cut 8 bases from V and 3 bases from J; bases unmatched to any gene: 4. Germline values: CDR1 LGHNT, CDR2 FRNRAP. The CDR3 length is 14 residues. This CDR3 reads CASRTSGSYYEQYF. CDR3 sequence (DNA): TGTGCTAGTAGGACTAGCGGGAGTTACTACGAGCAGTACTTC.

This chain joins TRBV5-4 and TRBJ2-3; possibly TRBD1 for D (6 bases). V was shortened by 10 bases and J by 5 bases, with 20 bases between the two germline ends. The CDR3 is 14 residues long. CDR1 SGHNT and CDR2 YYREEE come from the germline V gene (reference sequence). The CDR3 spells CALSRGHLEDTQYF. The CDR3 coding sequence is TGTGCCCTCAGTAGGGGACACCTGGAAGATACGCAGTATTTT.